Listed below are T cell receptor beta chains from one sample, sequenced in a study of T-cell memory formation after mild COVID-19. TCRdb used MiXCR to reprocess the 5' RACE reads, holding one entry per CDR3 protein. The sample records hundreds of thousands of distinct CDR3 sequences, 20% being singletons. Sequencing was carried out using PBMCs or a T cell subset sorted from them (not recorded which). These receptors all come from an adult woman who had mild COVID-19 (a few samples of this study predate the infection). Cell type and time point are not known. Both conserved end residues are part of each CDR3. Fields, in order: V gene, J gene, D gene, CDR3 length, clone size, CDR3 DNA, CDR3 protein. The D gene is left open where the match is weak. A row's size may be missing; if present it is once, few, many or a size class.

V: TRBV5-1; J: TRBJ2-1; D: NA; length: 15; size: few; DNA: TGCGCCAGCAGCTCCCACCCGGGAGATTCCGCGGAGCAGTTCTTC; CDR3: CASSSHPGDSAEQFF
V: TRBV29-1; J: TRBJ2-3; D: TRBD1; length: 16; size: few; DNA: TGCAGCGTTGAAGTGGGGGGACAGGGGTTCATAGATACGCAGTATTTT; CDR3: CSVEVGGQGFIDTQYF
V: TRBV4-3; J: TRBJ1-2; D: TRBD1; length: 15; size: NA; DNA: TGCGCCAGCAGCCGAACCGGACAGGGGAAGCTTGGCTACACCTTC; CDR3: CASSRTGQGKLGYTF
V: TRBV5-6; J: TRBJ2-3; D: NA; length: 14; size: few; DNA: TGTGCCAGCAGCCCGGGACTGATCACAGATACGCAGTATTTT; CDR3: CASSPGLITDTQYF
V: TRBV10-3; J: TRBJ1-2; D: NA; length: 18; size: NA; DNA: TGTGCCATCAGTGAGTCGATTTTGGCCGACGACTCGGACTATGGCTACACCTTC; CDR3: CAISESILADDSDYGYTF
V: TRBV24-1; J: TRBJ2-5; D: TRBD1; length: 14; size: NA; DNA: TGTGCCACCAGTCCGTGGCAGGGGGCAGAGACCCAGTACTTC; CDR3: CATSPWQGAETQYF
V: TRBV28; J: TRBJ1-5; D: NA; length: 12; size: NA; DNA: TGTGCCAGTAACCAGGGTATTGAGCCCCAGCATTTT; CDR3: CASNQGIEPQHF
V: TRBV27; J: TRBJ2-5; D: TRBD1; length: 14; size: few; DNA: TGTGCCAGCAGAACCGGACAGGGGGTAGAGACCCAGTACTTC; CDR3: CASRTGQGVETQYF
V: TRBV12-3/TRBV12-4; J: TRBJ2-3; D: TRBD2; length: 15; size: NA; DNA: TGTGCCAGCAAAACTAGCGGGGGGTCCACAGATACGCAGTATTTT; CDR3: CASKTSGGSTDTQYF
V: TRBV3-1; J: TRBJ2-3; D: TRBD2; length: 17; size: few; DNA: TGTGCCAGCAGCCAAGTGGCGCGAGCGGGGGGCACAGATACGCAGTATTTT; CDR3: CASSQVARAGGTDTQYF
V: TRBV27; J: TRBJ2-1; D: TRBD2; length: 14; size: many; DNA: TGTGCCAGCAGTCGGACTAGGGTCTACAATGAGCAGTTCTTC; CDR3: CASSRTRVYNEQFF
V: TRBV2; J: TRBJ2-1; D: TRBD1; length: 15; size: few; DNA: TGTGCCAGCAGTTCATCCGGGACAGGGTTCAATGAGCAGTTCTTC; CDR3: CASSSSGTGFNEQFF
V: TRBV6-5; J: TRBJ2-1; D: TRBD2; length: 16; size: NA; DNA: TGTGCCAGCAGCCCCTCCCGGACTAGCTCCTACAATGAGCAGTTCTTC; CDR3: CASSPSRTSSYNEQFF
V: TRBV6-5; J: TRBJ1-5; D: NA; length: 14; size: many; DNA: TGTGCCAGCAGGAGCCCTCATAGCAATCAGCCCCAGCATTTT; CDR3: CASRSPHSNQPQHF
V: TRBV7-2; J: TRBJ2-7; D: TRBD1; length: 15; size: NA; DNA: TGTGCCAGCAGCTTACGCGACAGGGGCTTCGACGGGCAGTACTTC; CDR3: CASSLRDRGFDGQYF
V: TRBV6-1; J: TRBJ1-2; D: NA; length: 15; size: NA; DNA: TGTGCCAGCAGTGAATCCTTGGGATTTGACTATGGCTACACCTTC; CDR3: CASSESLGFDYGYTF
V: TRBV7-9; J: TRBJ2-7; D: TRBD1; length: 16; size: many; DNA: TGTGCCAGCACCAACCCGACAGGGTATGACCGATACGAGCAGTACTTC; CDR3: CASTNPTGYDRYEQYF
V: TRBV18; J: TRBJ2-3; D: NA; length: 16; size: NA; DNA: TGTGCCAGCTCACCACTCACAGGGTCCAGCACAGATACGCAGTATTTT; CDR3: CASSPLTGSSTDTQYF
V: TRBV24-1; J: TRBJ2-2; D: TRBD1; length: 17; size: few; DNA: TGTGCCACCAGGCCCGGGACAGGGGGCTATAACACCGGGGAGCTGTTTTTT; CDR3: CATRPGTGGYNTGELFF